The following is a TCR beta chain sequence with its context. Its antigen is unidentified. The authors built TCR beta libraries using iRepertoire HTBI primers and Arm-PCR of CDR3 regions. TCRdb itself ran the multiplex PCR reads through MiXCR, one entry per CDR3 protein. Of under 450,000 distinct CDR3 sequences in the sample, around 23% are singletons; the top ten hold less than 30%. This sample was taken from a study of regulatory T cells in long-lasting Graves disease. Findings and caveats of the study: TRBV28 was favored in persistent disease, as were TRBJ1-2 and TRBJ2-5. Among the persistent patients, 2,741 public clonotypes were shared, more than the roughly 990 shared among new patients.

Trimming removed 5 bases from V and 2 bases from J, with 17 bases in between. The CDR3 spans 16 residues. Indicated time point: persistent/refractory GD, antithyroid drugs over 5 years with positive TRAb. There was RNA extracted from PBMCs, and the TCR library was made from it. This sample comprised peripheral blood mononuclear cells (PBMCs), obtained when the disease was refractory, from a patient treated with antithyroid drugs. This chain joins TRBV12-3 or TRBV12-4 and TRBJ2-3; no clear D gene. This receptor was taken from a middle-aged woman with Graves disease. The CDR3 here is CASSPPEIGYTDTQYF. The CDR3 DNA is TGTGCCAGCAGTCCCCCCGAAATCGGCTACACAGATACGCAGTATTTT.